This T cell receptor (beta chain) was obtained from a study of cytomegalovirus exposure and HLA in healthy donors. As for this clone: What it recognizes is unknown.

The PCR contained 60 Vbeta and 13 Jbeta primers. Clones were sequenced by immunoSEQ multiplex PCR, and TCRdb holds only the in-frame ones, with some missing. This sample has fewer than 70,000 clones; approximately 70% occur once, and the top ten carry about 15%. Study-level points and caveats: Analysis performed later found roughly 18,000 TCR beta sequences associated with HLA alleles at 0.05 false discovery rate. Listed as cytomegalovirus-associated were over 150 TCR beta chains.

The sequence was obtained from a male donor in good health and CMV-seropositive. Sequenced material: PBMCs.

The CDR3, as DNA: TGTGCCAGCAGCTTAGATGGGCCTTGGGATGAAAAACTGTTTTTT. Protein product: CASSLDGPWDEKLFF. The chain carries TRBV11-2 and TRBJ1-4, with D hard to call. Germline values: CDR1 SGHAT, CDR2 FQNNGV. V lost 0 bases, J lost 6 bases, and 11 bases lay in between. The CDR3 is made up of 15 amino acids.